This T cell receptor beta chain stems from a study of T-cell memory formation after mild COVID-19. Study information: TCR clusters showed largely donor specificity.

The sample holds many counts of this clonotype. Antigen: not known. 5'RACE with constant-segment primers built TCRalpha and TCRbeta cDNA libraries with UMIs. Each CDR3 protein is one row after TCRdb ran MiXCR on the 5' RACE reads. In the table there are roughly 99,000 distinct CDR3 sequences, around 14% of which are singletons. The study's findings and limits: Contracting clones localized mainly to CM and EM when CD4+ and mainly to EMRA when CD8+. Day 15 to 85 contracting clones showed balanced CD4/CD8; day 15 to 37 expanders favored CD4+.

The germline V gene has CDR1 MGHRA and CDR2 YSYEKL. The V segment lost 4 bases and the J segment 3 bases; nucleotides outside the gene matches: 3. This CDR3 has 15 amino acids. The sample was PBMCs or a T cell subset sorted from them (not recorded which). This TCR derives from a man aged 18-30 years who had mild COVID-19 (a few samples of this study predate the infection). Cell type and time point are not known. The chain combines TRBV4-1 with TRBJ2-1; 10 bases line up with TRBD1. The CDR3 DNA sequence: TGCGCCAGCAGCCTCGGGACAGGGGTCTACAATGAGCAGTTCTTC. Its translation is CASSLGTGVYNEQFF.